This T cell receptor (beta chain) comes out of a study of T cell responses to AZD1222 COVID-19 vaccine. Profiling relied on immunoSEQ multiplex PCR, and the TCRdb table lists in-frame clones only, not all of them. The sample lists around 130,000 clones, approximately 93% seen once, with about 3% in the top ten. The V end lost 10 bases, the J end lost 0 bases, and 13 bases lay between the germline ends. This CDR3 is built from 14 residues. The germline CDR1 and CDR2 sequences are ENHRY and SYGVKD. Whole-study findings and limits: Among the donors, most were white British and more were female, and clonal diversity was possibly underestimated.

About this clone itself: Its antigen is as yet unknown.

The J gene is TRBJ1-5, the V gene TRBV10-3; no clear D gene. This material consisted of peripheral blood, taken on day 0 of AZD1222 vaccination. The receptor was isolated from an adult in good health. The CDR3 DNA is TGTGCCACCCGAGGCGGGGATAGCAATCAGCCCCAGCATTTT. It translates to CATRGGDSNQPQHF.